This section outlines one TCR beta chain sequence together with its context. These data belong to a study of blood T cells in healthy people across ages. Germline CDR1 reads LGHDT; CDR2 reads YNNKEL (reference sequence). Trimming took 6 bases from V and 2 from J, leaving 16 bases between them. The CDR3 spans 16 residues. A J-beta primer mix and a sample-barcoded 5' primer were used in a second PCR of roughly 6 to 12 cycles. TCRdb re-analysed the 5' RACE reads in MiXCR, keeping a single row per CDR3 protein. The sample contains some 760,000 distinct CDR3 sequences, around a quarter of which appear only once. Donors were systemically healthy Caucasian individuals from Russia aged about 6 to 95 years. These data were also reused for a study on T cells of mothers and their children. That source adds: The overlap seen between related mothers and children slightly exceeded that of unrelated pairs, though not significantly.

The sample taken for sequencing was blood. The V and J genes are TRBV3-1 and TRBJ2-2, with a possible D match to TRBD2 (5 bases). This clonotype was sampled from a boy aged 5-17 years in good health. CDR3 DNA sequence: TGTGCCAGCAGTCATAGCGTCCCGATTAACACCGGGGAGCTGTTTTTT. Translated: CASSHSVPINTGELFF.